Listed below are T cell receptor beta chains from one sample, sequenced in a study of blood T cells in healthy people across ages. Via MiXCR, TCRdb re-called the 5' RACE reads, giving one row per CDR3 protein. This sample has 650,000 to 800,000 distinct CDR3 sequences, with around two fifths found just once. Sequencing input: blood. These receptors came from a man in his sixties in good health. Both conserved end residues are part of each CDR3. Expanded clones get a size class; other rows say once, few or many, or leave the size out.

size,V,CDR3
-,TRBV20-1,CSAKNLGTSLDEQFF
-,TRBV7-2,CASSLTSGGSADTQYF
few,TRBV4-3,CASSQTDSGETQYF
-,TRBV20-1,CSAKRARGSDTQYF
-,TRBV7-8,CASSSRGETPYSKNIQYF
once,TRBV2,CASSEDSTYNEQYF
-,TRBV20-1,CSAGDTGNQPQHF
-,TRBV20-1,CSARDGAHPYNEQFF
-,TRBV7-2,CASSLGAPIPAFF
-,TRBV5-5,CASSLVPAGADEQFF
-,TRBV10-3,CAISEGVRGTDTQYF
-,TRBV5-4,CASSSRQGGHNEQFF
few,TRBV7-9,CASSLSGTGWEKLFF
few,TRBV3-1,CASSQGMRGYTF
few,TRBV12-3/TRBV12-4,CASSFWLSQETQYF
many,TRBV12-3/TRBV12-4,CASSLGGAKNIQYF
few,TRBV7-9,CASSLATTSEQYF
-,TRBV3-1,CASSLGSEGYGYTF
few,TRBV6-5,CASSYSTGPYGYTF
few,TRBV3-1,CASSQAPTGGFYEQYF
few,TRBV28,CASSKDSLEGGANVLTF
-,TRBV7-2,CASSYRPGEGGTDTQYF
-,TRBV7-9,CASRETGGRDTQYF
-,TRBV2,CASSPTGATNSPLHF
-,TRBV4-3,CASSQVSGRAGEQFF
-,TRBV20-1,CSSSPTRETQYF
-,TRBV28,CASTRAPNSPLHF